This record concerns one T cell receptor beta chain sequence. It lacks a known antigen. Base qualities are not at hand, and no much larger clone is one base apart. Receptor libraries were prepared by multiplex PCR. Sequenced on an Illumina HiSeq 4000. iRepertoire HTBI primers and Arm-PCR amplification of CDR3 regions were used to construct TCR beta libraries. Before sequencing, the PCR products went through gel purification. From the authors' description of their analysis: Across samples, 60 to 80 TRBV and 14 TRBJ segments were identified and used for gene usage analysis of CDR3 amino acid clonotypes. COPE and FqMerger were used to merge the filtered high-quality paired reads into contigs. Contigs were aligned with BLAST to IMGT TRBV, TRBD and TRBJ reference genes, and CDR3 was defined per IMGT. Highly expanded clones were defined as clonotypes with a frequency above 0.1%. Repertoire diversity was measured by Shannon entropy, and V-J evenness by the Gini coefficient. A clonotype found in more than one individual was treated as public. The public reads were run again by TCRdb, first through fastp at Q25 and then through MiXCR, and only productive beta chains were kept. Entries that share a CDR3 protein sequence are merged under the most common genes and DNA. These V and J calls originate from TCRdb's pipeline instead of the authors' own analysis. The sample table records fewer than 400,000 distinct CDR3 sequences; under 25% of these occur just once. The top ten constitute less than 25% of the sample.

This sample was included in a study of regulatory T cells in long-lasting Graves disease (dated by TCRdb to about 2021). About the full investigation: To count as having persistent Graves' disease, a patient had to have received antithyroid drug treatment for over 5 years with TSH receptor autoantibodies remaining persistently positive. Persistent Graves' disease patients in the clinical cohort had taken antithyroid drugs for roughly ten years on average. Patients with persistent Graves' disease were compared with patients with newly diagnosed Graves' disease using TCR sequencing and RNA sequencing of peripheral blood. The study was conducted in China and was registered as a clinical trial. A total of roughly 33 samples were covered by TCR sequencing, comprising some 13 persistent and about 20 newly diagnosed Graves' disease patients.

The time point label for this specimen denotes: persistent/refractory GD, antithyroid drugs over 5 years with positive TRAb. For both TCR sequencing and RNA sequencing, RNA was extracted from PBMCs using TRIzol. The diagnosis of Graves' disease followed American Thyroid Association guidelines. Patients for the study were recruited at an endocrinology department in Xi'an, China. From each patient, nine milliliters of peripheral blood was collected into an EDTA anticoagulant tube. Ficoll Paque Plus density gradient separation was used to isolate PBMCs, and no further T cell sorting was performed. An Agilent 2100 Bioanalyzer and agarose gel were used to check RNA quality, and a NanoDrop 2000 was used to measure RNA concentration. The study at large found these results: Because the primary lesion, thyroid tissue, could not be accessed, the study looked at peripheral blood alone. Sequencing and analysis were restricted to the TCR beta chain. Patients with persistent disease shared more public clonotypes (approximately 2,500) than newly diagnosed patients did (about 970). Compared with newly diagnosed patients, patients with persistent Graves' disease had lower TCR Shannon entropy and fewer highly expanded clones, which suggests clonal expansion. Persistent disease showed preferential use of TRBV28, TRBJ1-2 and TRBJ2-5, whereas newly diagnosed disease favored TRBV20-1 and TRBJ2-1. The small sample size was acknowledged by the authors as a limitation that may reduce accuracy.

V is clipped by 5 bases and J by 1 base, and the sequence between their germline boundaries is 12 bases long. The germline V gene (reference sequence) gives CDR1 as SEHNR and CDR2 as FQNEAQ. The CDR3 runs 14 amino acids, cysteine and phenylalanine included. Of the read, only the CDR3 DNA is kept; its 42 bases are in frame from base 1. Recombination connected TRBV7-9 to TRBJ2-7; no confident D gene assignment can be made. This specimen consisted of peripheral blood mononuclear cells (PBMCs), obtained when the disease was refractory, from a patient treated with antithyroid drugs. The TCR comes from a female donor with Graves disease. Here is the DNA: TGTGCCAGCAGCCCCCGGACCAATTCCTACGAGCAGTACTTC. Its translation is CASSPRTNSYEQYF.